Listed below are T cell receptor beta chains from one sample, sequenced in a study of PD-1 blockade in classical Hodgkin lymphoma. Profiling relied on immunoSEQ multiplex PCR, and the TCRdb table lists in-frame clones only, not all of them. The table shows approximately 18,000 clones, with 60% to 85% occurring only once. Source: CD4+ T cells from blood, taken before the fourth cycle of nivolumab. These receptors all stem from a human donor with classical Hodgkin lymphoma. CDR3s include the opening cysteine and the closing phenylalanine or tryptophan. Each record gives: V gene, J gene, CDR3 protein.

>TRBV19|TRBJ2-3
CASSMKGAGDTQYF
>TRBV18|TRBJ2-2
CASSSARTGELFF
>TRBV6-6|TRBJ1-3
CASRSQGNSGNTIYF
>TRBV27|TRBJ2-1
CASSWRLDSRVYNEQFF
>TRBV10-1|TRBJ1-1
CASSESPPNTEAFF
>TRBV14|TRBJ1-4
CASSQAAGAGEKLFF
>TRBV21-1|TRBJ2-7
CASSPAASRMKKGSYEQYF
>TRBV2|TRBJ2-1
CASRALPSSNNEQFF
>TRBV2|TRBJ2-1
CASSDIYEQFF
>TRBV4-2|TRBJ2-7
CASSQDLGLGSYEQYF
>TRBV6-6|TRBJ2-1
CASSYLAGVYNEQFF
>TRBV6-1|TRBJ1-2
CASNRDWTGNYGYTF
>TRBV9|TRBJ1-2
CASSVQQGLYGYTF
>TRBV6-6|TRBJ2-1
CASSYFGAGAQNEQFF
>TRBV11-1|TRBJ2-3
CASSPGLAGGAWADTQYF
>TRBV9|TRBJ1-6
CASSPGTGSSPLHF
>TRBV6-6|TRBJ2-7
CASSYSLAGSGEQYF
>TRBV6-5|TRBJ1-2
CATGRGRDYGYTF
>TRBV5-1|TRBJ2-3
CASRSLGSTDTQYF
>TRBV6-5|TRBJ1-1
CASSYLTQAGNTEAFF
>TRBV19|TRBJ1-4
CASSITTNEKLFF
>TRBV28|TRBJ1-1
CASSPPSLNTEAFF
>TRBV18|TRBJ1-4
CASSPRREGRTGNEKLFF
>TRBV7-8|TRBJ2-7
CASSLVLAGGSYEQYF
>TRBV5-1|TRBJ2-3
CASSYMSSGIDTQYF
>TRBV19|TRBJ1-1
CASNVVGLNTEAFF
>TRBV19|TRBJ2-1
CASSIVGADPSNEQFF
>TRBV15|TRBJ1-3
CATSSEGPISGNTIYF
>TRBV18|TRBJ1-1
CASSITGNTEAFF
>TRBV12-5|TRBJ2-3
CASGLVGGITDTQYF
>TRBV5-1|TRBJ2-7
CASSKVPYEQYF
>TRBV7-8|TRBJ2-1
CASKTAGTSGKLNEQFF
>TRBV28|TRBJ1-2
CASSSGVTGGYTF
>TRBV19|TRBJ1-2
CASSLWQGLGYTF
>TRBV10-1|TRBJ2-3
CASRRGGPTDTQYF
>TRBV6-1|TRBJ1-1
CASSEGFGQVVRLAFF
>TRBV28|TRBJ2-1
CASSPRFRDAENPYNEQFF
>TRBV11-2|TRBJ2-1
CASRPRTSGLVDEQFF